The 18 T cell receptor beta chains listed next were all sequenced from one sample in a study of OX40 agonist ivuxolimab in advanced cancers. Clones were sequenced by immunoSEQ multiplex PCR, and TCRdb holds only the in-frame ones, with some missing. The sample has about 68,000 clones; 65% to 90% are singletons. The specimen comprised CD4+ or CD8+ T cells sorted from blood, sampled in a trial of the OX40 agonist ivuxolimab. These receptor sequences come from an adult with an advanced solid tumor such as melanoma, head and neck, liver or kidney cancer.

The V gene is TRBV6-5, the J gene TRBJ2-7; D is possibly TRBD2 (6 bases). Trimming left V 7 bases short and J 3 bases short, with 13 bases between. Per the germline V gene, CDR1 is MNHEY and CDR2 is SVGAGI. The CDR3 covers 13 residues. CDR3: CASTRPGLYEQYF. The DNA for the CDR3 is TGTGCCAGCACTCGACCGGGACTCTACGAGCAGTACTTC.

The gene calls are TRBV18 and TRBJ2-5, with 14 bases aligning to TRBD2. CDR3 length equals 16 residues. The V gene end was trimmed by 6 bases and the J gene end by 2 bases; junction bases not matched to a gene: 5. Looked up from germline, CDR1 is KGHSH and CDR2 is LQKENI. CDR3 sequence reads: CASSQRLAGGQETQYF. The CDR3 DNA reads TGTGCCAGCTCTCAGAGACTAGCGGGGGGGCAAGAGACCCAGTACTTC.

The genes are TRBV2 and TRBJ2-5, with 9 bases identical to TRBD2. The J segment lost 2 bases and the V segment lost 2 bases, leaving 3 bases of the junction unmatched. CDR1 SNHLY and CDR2 FYNNEI come from the germline V gene. The CDR3 runs 15 residues. CDR3 bases: TGTGCCAGCAGTGAAATGCGGGGGGGTCAAGAGACCCAGTACTTC. It translates to CASSEMRGGQETQYF. Filled out from reference TRBV2 and TRBJ2-5, the complete variable domain reads EPEVTQTPSHQVTQMGQEVILRCVPISNHLYFYWYRQILGQKVEFLVSFYNNEISEKSEIFDDQFSVERPDGSNFTLKIRSTKLEDSAMYFCASSEMRGGQETQYFGPGTRLLVL.

The genes are TRBV29-1 and TRBJ2-1, with 9 positions matching TRBD1. Germline CDR1 SQVTM, CDR2 ANQGSEA. The V segment lost 3 bases and the J segment 6 bases; nucleotides outside the gene matches: 15. This CDR3 has 17 residues. In DNA form, the CDR3 reads TGCAGCGTTGAGGGAGCCCCGGGACAGGGAATGGGCAATGAGCAGTTCTTC. It is translated as CSVEGAPGQGMGNEQFF.

V is TRBV19 and J is TRBJ2-1; D gene uncertain. The CDR3 runs to 13 residues. V was trimmed by 5 bases and J by 3 bases, leaving 8 bases between them. Germline assignment: CDR1 LNHDA and CDR2 SQIVND (reference sequence). The CDR3 bases are TGTGCCAGTAGTGTGGGGAACTACAATGAGCAGTTCTTC. Its protein is CASSVGNYNEQFF.

V and J are TRBV5-4 and TRBJ1-6, with unresolved D. This CDR3 contains 14 residues. The V end lost 2 bases, the J end lost 6 bases, and 9 bases lay between the germline ends. Germline V gene sequence: CDR1 SGHNT, CDR2 YYREEE (reference sequence). The CDR3 is CASSFERLNSPLHF. The CDR3, as DNA: TGTGCCAGCAGCTTCGAACGGCTTAATTCACCCCTCCACTTT.

The chain recombines TRBV18 with TRBJ2-6; D ambiguous. Per germline, CDR1 KGHSH and CDR2 LQKENI. Between the trimmed V and J ends, which lost 0 bases and 0 bases, there was a span of 6 bases. The CDR3 is 16 residues long. This CDR3 is CASSPPGFSGANVLTF. CDR3 nucleotide sequence: TGTGCCAGCTCACCACCGGGATTCTCTGGGGCCAACGTCCTGACTTTC.

J is TRBJ2-7 and V is TRBV18, with D possibly being TRBD2 (6 bases). V was clipped by 3 bases and J by 3 bases, with 12 bases between them. The CDR3 sequence is 14 residues long. From germline, CDR1 is KGHSH and CDR2 LQKENI. CDR3 sequence: CASSPTMGLYEQYF. CDR3 DNA sequence: TGTGCCAGCTCACCTACTATGGGACTCTACGAGCAGTACTTC.

V usage is TRBV9 and J usage is TRBJ1-2, with D maybe TRBD1 (6 bases). CDR1 is SGDLS, CDR2 YYNGEE, per germline. Trimming took off 0 bases at V and 4 bases at J, with 10 bases between the two ends. This CDR3 is 14 amino acids long. CDR3 nucleotides: TGTGCCAGCAGCGTAGTAGGAGGGGGCTATGGCTACACCTTC. Its translation is CASSVVGGGYGYTF.

This clone was seen only a few times. The V and J genes are TRBV7-8 and TRBJ1-3; D not resolved. The CDR3 extends over 12 amino acids. CDR1 and CDR2 (germline): SGHVS, FQNEAQ. V gave up 3 bases and J gave up 4 bases, with 4 bases separating them. CDR3 in amino acids: CASSFRGNTIYF. The CDR3 DNA reads TGTGCCAGCAGCTTCAGAGGAAACACCATATATTTT.

The chain employs TRBV11-1 and TRBJ1-1, with no clear D. Trimming shortened V by 5 bases and J by 2 bases, and 15 bases separated the two germline ends. Germline lookup yields CDR1 SGHAT and CDR2 FQDESV (reference sequence). CDR3 length: 15 residues. CDR3 residues: CASSLGRHPNTEAFF. In nucleotides, the CDR3 is TGTGCCAGCAGCCTCGGTCGCCACCCAAACACTGAAGCTTTCTTT.

The gene calls are TRBV28 and TRBJ1-5, with 7 bases aligning to TRBD1. Germline values: CDR1 MDHEN, CDR2 SYDVKM. The CDR3 has 15 amino acids. The junction had 6 bases not matched to a gene; V was cut back by 6 bases and J by 1 base. The CDR3 bases are TGTGCCAGCAGCCTGCAGACAGGGAGCAATCAGCCCCAGCATTTT. Protein: CASSLQTGSNQPQHF.

There are a few counts of this clone. The V call is TRBV6-1, the J call TRBJ1-2, with D maybe TRBD1 (6 bases). The CDR3 has 13 residues. Per germline, CDR1 MNHNS and CDR2 SASEGT. The V end lost 2 bases, the J end lost 8 bases, and 12 bases lay between the germline ends. CDR3 sequence reads: CASSETGFGGYTF. The CDR3 DNA follows: TGTGCCAGCAGTGAAACAGGGTTCGGCGGCTACACCTTC.

The CDR3 coding sequence is TGTGCCAGTAGTCCGCGGGGGCCGGACAGACTCACAGATACGCAGTATTTT. Amino acids: CASSPRGPDRLTDTQYF. The chain has TRBV19 and TRBJ2-3; perhaps TRBD2 as D (7 bases). The CDR3 runs to 17 residues. Per germline, CDR1 LNHDA and CDR2 SQIVND (reference sequence). Trimming removed 5 bases at V and 2 bases at J, with 20 bases between.

The rearrangement joins TRBV7-6 to TRBJ2-5; 12 positions agree with TRBD1. J lost 5 bases, V lost 5 bases, and 6 bases had no gene match. The V gene's germline CDR1 is SGHVS and CDR2 FNYEAQ. This CDR3 region has 15 residues. Here the CDR3 DNA reads TGTGCCAGCAGCGCCGGGACAGGGGGCGTGGAGACCCAGTACTTC. Residues: CASSAGTGGVETQYF.

The rearrangement uses TRBV11-3 and TRBJ2-6; tentative D call: TRBD2 (6 bases). The V and J ends lost 5 bases and 1 base respectively, with 12 bases between them. CDR3 length: 16 residues. The germline gives CDR1 SGHNT, CDR2 YENEEA. CDR3 sequence: CASSPYAGSGANVLTF. Here the CDR3 DNA reads TGTGCCAGCAGCCCGTACGCGGGGTCTGGGGCCAACGTCCTGACTTTC.

This sequence joins TRBV7-2 and TRBJ1-4, with 10 bases lining up with TRBD1. V trimming: 7 bases; J trimming: 5 bases; junction bases outside the gene matches: 10. Per germline, CDR1 SGHTA and CDR2 FQGNSA. The CDR3 has 16 residues. The CDR3 bases are TGTGCCAGCACCCCAAGGAGGGACAGGGGAAATGAAAAACTGTTTTTT. Protein product: CASTPRRDRGNEKLFF. The whole variable domain, filled in from reference TRBV7-2 and TRBJ1-4, reads GAGVSQSPSNKVTEKGKDVELRCDPISGHTALYWYRQSLGQGLEFLIYFQGNSAPDKSGLPSDRFSAERTGGSVSTLTIQRTQQEDSAVYLCASTPRRDRGNEKLFFGSGTQLSVL.

This clone was counted only a few times. This sequence joins TRBV7-9 and TRBJ1-2; D unclear. The CDR3 spans 11 residues. Trimming pared 3 bases from V and 2 bases from J, leaving 1 base between. The V gene's germline CDR1 is SEHNR and CDR2 FQNEAQ (reference sequence). DNA of the CDR3: TGTGCCAGCAGCTTCAACTATGGCTACACCTTC. It is translated as CASSFNYGYTF.